What follows are 19 T cell receptor beta chains derived from one specimen sequenced in a study of cytomegalovirus exposure and HLA in healthy donors. Researchers ran the PCR with 60 Vbeta and 13 Jbeta primers. The assay was immunoSEQ multiplex PCR, and TCRdb's table has in-frame clones only and misses some. Of approximately 150,000 clones listed, approximately 78% are singletons. Sample: PBMCs. These receptors were obtained from a man aged 18-30 years in good health and CMV-seropositive.

V gene TRBV25-1 combines with J gene TRBJ1-4, with D tentatively TRBD1 (6 bases). Germline V gene sequence: CDR1 MGHDK, CDR2 SYGVNS. V was clipped by 5 bases and J by 5 bases, with 12 bases between them. The CDR3 consists of 14 residues. For the CDR3, the DNA is TGTGCCAGCAGTCGGACAGAGGGGAATGAAAAACTGTTTTTT. It encodes CASSRTEGNEKLFF.

The V call is TRBV5-1, the J call TRBJ1-2; 7 bases are shared with TRBD1. Trimming took 1 base from V and 4 from J; bases not matched to a gene: 7. The CDR3 spans 15 residues. Germline V gene data show CDR1 as SGHRS and CDR2 as YFSETQ. Here the CDR3 DNA reads TGCGCCAGCAGCTTGCAGCAGGGGGGTAGCTATGGCTACACCTTC. It encodes CASSLQQGGSYGYTF.

This chain joins TRBV28 and TRBJ1-2; 7 bases align to TRBD1. V gave up 4 bases and J gave up 2 bases; unmatched junction bases: 13. The CDR3 sequence is 17 residues long. Per the germline V gene, CDR1 is MDHEN and CDR2 is SYDVKM. CDR3 DNA sequence: TGTGCCAGCAGTTCCCCTATTCCCTCAGGGGGAAACTATGGCTACACCTTC. As protein: CASSSPIPSGGNYGYTF.

The chain carries TRBV7-2 and TRBJ1-5; D remains ambiguous. V was pared by 4 bases and J by 5 bases, with 9 bases between. This CDR3 has 13 amino acids. The germline V gene has CDR1 SGHTA and CDR2 FQGNSA. DNA of the CDR3: TGTGCCAGCAGCTCACAAGTGCATCAGCCCCAGCATTTT. Its protein is CASSSQVHQPQHF.

This clone has just a few counts. The V and J genes are TRBV7-9 and TRBJ2-1; D possibly corresponds to TRBD2 (5 bases). The CDR3 has 13 residues. The germline V and J ends were trimmed by 3 bases and 3 bases, with 6 bases remaining between them. The germline CDR1 and CDR2 sequences are SEHNR and FQNEAQ (reference sequence). CDR3 DNA sequence: TGTGCCAGCAGCTTCGGACTCTACAATGAGCAGTTCTTC. It translates to CASSFGLYNEQFF.

CDR3 nucleotide sequence: TGTGCCAGCAGCTTGAACAGACTATACGAGCAGTACTTC. Protein: CASSLNRLYEQYF. The chain couples TRBV5-6 to TRBJ2-7; a weak D match, TRBD2 (5 bases). V was clipped by 1 base and J by 4 bases, with 9 bases between them. There are 13 residues in the CDR3. Per the germline V gene, CDR1 is SGHDT and CDR2 is YYEEEE.

The V gene is TRBV28, the J gene TRBJ2-5; 7 bases fit TRBD2. Germline values: CDR1 MDHEN, CDR2 SYDVKM. The CDR3 is 15 amino acids. V was pared by 3 bases and J by 4 bases, with 8 bases of the junction left unmatched. This CDR3 reads CASSFLDGGGETQYF. The CDR3 coding sequence is TGTGCCAGCAGTTTTCTTGATGGCGGGGGAGAGACCCAGTACTTC. The full variable domain, completed using reference TRBV28 and TRBJ2-5, is DVKVTQSSRYLVKRTGEKVFLECVQDMDHENMFWYRQDPGLGLRLIYFSYDVKMKEKGDIPEGYSVSREKKERFSLILESASTNQTSMYLCASSFLDGGGETQYFGPGTRLLVL.

The chain couples TRBV19 to TRBJ2-5, with 9 positions matching TRBD2. The CDR3 consists of 14 residues. Trimming removed 6 bases from V and 4 bases from J; junction bases left unmatched: 6. Germline-derived CDR1 and CDR2 are LNHDA and SQIVND (reference sequence). The CDR3 reads CASRREGLGETQYF. CDR3 DNA sequence: TGTGCCAGTAGGCGGGAGGGCCTTGGAGAGACCCAGTACTTC.

This clone occurred once. V is TRBV13 and J is TRBJ1-1; D is undetermined. V gave up 1 base and J gave up 4 bases, with 10 bases separating them. This CDR3 is 14 amino acids long. Germline V lookup: CDR1 PRHDT, CDR2 FYEKMQ (reference sequence). CDR3 amino acids: CASSLVRGGTEAFF. The DNA for the CDR3 is TGTGCCAGCAGCTTAGTGCGCGGAGGCACTGAAGCTTTCTTT.

The V call is TRBV29-1, the J call TRBJ1-3; D remains ambiguous. Germline CDR1 reads SQVTM; CDR2 reads ANQGSEA. V was shortened by 4 bases and J by 0 bases, with 7 bases between the two germline ends. This CDR3 has 13 amino acids. The CDR3 nucleotides read TGCAGCGTTGTGGCGGGCTCTGGAAACACCATATATTTT. Its protein is CSVVAGSGNTIYF.

The J gene is TRBJ1-1, the V gene TRBV13; D call uncertain. V was cut by 0 bases and J by 5 bases, with 7 bases left in between. The CDR3 runs to 13 residues. Germline loops: CDR1 PRHDT, CDR2 FYEKMQ (reference sequence). The CDR3 DNA follows: TGTGCCAGCAGCTTAGGGGCGGATACTGAAGCTTTCTTT. As protein: CASSLGADTEAFF.

This chain connects TRBV19 to TRBJ1-2; maybe TRBD1 (6 bases). V shed 10 bases and J shed 3 bases, with 15 bases lying between them. CDR1 is LNHDA, CDR2 SQIVND, per germline (reference sequence). The CDR3 extends over 13 amino acids. The CDR3 nucleotides read TGTGCCACTTCGGACAGCAGCGACTATGGCTACACCTTC. Protein: CATSDSSDYGYTF.

Here the CDR3 reads CASSFHDSQETQYF. DNA for the CDR3: TGTGCCAGCAGTTTTCACGACAGCCAAGAGACCCAGTACTTC. V is TRBV27 and J is TRBJ2-5, with a weak D call TRBD1 (5 bases). V was trimmed by 3 bases and J by 1 base, leaving 9 bases between them. The CDR3 is made up of 14 amino acids. Germline values: CDR1 MNHEY, CDR2 SMNVEV (reference sequence).

This clone has just one count. This chain joins TRBV9 and TRBJ2-2; D is ambiguous. CDR3 size: 14 residues. V shed 0 bases and J shed 2 bases, with 5 bases lying between them. The germline gives CDR1 SGDLS, CDR2 YYNGEE. The CDR3 DNA reads TGTGCCAGCAGCGTAGTAGTCAACACCGGGGAGCTGTTTTTT. As protein: CASSVVVNTGELFF.

This clone occurred a few times. The rearrangement uses TRBV7-2 and TRBJ1-2; 8 bases fit TRBD1. The germline V gene has CDR1 SGHTA and CDR2 FQGNSA. V was clipped by 2 bases and J by 4 bases; unmatched bases: 6. The CDR3 covers 15 residues. The CDR3 DNA sequence: TGTGCCAGCAGCTTATCGGGACAGGACGTCTATGGCTACACCTTC. Protein product: CASSLSGQDVYGYTF.

The chain carries TRBV6-5 and TRBJ1-4, with 9 bases that match TRBD1. Per germline, CDR1 MNHEY and CDR2 SVGAGI. With V trimmed by 2 bases and J by 8 bases, 6 bases remained unmatched. The CDR3 consists of 15 residues. The CDR3 nucleotides are TGTGCCAGCAGTTACACACAGGGGGCAGGGGAAAAACTGTTTTTT. Translated, it gives CASSYTQGAGEKLFF.

The chain carries TRBV9 and TRBJ1-3; possibly TRBD1 for D (6 bases). Trimming took 2 bases from V and 3 from J, leaving 9 bases between them. There are 14 residues in the CDR3. CDR1 is SGDLS, CDR2 YYNGEE, per germline. CDR3 region: CASSVTGGGNTIYF. In DNA form, the CDR3 reads TGTGCCAGCAGCGTGACAGGTGGTGGAAACACCATATATTTT.

This rearrangement joins TRBV19 to TRBJ1-2, with D maybe TRBD1 (6 bases). Germline-derived CDR1 and CDR2 are LNHDA and SQIVND (reference sequence). The V end lost 4 bases, the J end lost 5 bases, and 14 bases lay between the germline ends. The CDR3 consists of 14 residues. Here the CDR3 DNA reads TGTGCCAGTAGTAAGGCGGGGGCGCAGTATGGCTACACCTTC. Encoded protein: CASSKAGAQYGYTF.

This clone came up once. V gene TRBV7-9 combines with J gene TRBJ2-3; D perhaps matches TRBD2 (6 bases). This CDR3 region has 14 residues. Per germline, CDR1 SEHNR and CDR2 FQNEAQ (reference sequence). Trimming left V 3 bases short and J 5 bases short, with 12 bases between. The CDR3 sequence is CASSLEGSIDTQYF. CDR3 nucleotides: TGTGCCAGCAGCTTGGAGGGGTCGATAGATACGCAGTATTTT.